The clone carrying this TCR beta chain was recorded once. Naive CD8 cells lacked CD45RO, underwent positive selection for CCR7 and left out terminally differentiated effector memory CD45RA+ cells. Donors, without exception, were Caucasian adults residing in Nashville, Tennessee. Authors' processing steps: Junction-only sequences without quality scores were provided by ImmunoSEQ, so filtering was different. Profiled with immunoSEQ multiplex PCR; TCRdb holds only in-frame clones, not every one. V and J calls plus clone size are reproduced from that table; the DNA served to infer D and trimming. The table has about 680,000 clones, 92% seen once. This sample is drawn from a study of shared clonotypes between healthy human individuals. CDR3 length: 12 amino acids. CDR1 is LNHDA and CDR2 is SQIVND in the germline V gene (reference sequence). V was clipped by 9 bases and J by 3 bases, with 12 bases between them.

The chain uses TRBV19 and TRBJ2-7; D is ambiguous. Material: naive CD8+ T cells sorted from blood. The origin of this receptor is a man younger than 45 in good health. Here the CDR3 reads CASQSMNYEQYF. The CDR3 coding sequence is TGTGCCAGCCAGAGTATGAACTACGAGCAGTACTTC. Full variable domain (missing parts from reference TRBV19 and TRBJ2-7): DGGITQSPKYLFRKEGQNVTLSCEQNLNHDAMYWYRQDPGQGLRLIYYSQIVNDFQKGDIAEGYSVSREKKESFPLTVTSAQKNPTAFYLCASQSMNYEQYFGPGTRLTVT.